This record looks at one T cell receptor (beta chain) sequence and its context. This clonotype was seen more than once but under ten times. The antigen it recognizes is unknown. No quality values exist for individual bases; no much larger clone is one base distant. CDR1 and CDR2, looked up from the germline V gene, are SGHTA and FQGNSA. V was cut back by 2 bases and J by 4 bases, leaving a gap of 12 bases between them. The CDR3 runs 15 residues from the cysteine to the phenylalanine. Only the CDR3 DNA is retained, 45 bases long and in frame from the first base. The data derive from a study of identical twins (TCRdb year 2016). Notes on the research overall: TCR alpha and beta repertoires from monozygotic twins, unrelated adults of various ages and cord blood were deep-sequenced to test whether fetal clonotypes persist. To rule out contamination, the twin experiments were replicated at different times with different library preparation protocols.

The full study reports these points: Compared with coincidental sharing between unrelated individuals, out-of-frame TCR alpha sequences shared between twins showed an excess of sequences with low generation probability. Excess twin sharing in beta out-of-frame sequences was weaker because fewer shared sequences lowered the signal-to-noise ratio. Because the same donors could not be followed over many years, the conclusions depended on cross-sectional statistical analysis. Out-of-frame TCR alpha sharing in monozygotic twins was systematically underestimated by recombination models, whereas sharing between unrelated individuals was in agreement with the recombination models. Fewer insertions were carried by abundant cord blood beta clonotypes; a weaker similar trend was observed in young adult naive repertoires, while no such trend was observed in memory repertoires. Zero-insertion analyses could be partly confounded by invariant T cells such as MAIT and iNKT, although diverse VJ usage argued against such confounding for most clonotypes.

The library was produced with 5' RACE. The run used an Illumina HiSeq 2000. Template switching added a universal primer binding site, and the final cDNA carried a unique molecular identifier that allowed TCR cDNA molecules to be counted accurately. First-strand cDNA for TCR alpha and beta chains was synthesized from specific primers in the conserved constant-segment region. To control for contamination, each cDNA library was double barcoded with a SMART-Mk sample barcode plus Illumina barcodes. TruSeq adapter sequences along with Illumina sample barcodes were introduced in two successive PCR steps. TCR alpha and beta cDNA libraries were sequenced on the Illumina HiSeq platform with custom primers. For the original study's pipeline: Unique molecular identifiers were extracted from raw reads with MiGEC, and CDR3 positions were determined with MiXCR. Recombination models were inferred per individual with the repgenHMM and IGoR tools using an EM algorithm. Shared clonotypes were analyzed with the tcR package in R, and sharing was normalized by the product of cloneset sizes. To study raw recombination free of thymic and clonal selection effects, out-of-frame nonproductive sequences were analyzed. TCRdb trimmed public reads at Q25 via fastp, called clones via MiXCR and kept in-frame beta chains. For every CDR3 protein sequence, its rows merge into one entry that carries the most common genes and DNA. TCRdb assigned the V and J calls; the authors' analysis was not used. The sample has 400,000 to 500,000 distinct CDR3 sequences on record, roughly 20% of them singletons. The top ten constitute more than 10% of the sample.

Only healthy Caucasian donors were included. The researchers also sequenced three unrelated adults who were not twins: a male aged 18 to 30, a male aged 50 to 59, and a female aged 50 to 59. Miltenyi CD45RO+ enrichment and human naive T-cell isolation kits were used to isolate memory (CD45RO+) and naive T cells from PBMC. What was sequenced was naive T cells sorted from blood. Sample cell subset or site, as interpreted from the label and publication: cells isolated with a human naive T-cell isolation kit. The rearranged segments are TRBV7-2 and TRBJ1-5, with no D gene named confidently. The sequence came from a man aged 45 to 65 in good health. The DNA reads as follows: TGTGCCAGCAGCTTAATTCTTGGGGTAAATCAGCCCCAGCATTTT. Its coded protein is CASSLILGVNQPQHF. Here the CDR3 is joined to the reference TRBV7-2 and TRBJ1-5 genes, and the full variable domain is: GAGVSQSPSNKVTEKGKDVELRCDPISGHTALYWYRQSLGQGLEFLIYFQGNSAPDKSGLPSDRFSAERTGGSVSTLTIQRTQQEDSAVYLCASSLILGVNQPQHFGDGTRLSIL.